Following are 28 T cell receptor beta chains from one sample sequenced in a study of Graves' ophthalmopathy and Graves' hyperthyroidism. Amplification of TCR beta CDR3 regions used RNA transcripts. HTBI primers were used in a first-round RT-PCR, which preceded a second-round multiplex PCR. One entry per CDR3 protein results from TCRdb running MiXCR on the multiplex PCR reads. Among about 410,000 distinct CDR3 sequences listed, approximately 16% were seen once. Material: peripheral blood. Source of these receptors: a woman younger than 35 with Graves' ophthalmopathy.

This clonotype was observed a few times. J is TRBJ2-7 and V is TRBV27, with D possibly matching TRBD1 (6 bases). V lost 3 bases and J 2 bases, leaving 8 bases between the germline ends. Looked up from germline, CDR1 is MNHEY and CDR2 is SMNVEV (reference sequence). The length of the CDR3 is 13 residues. As DNA, the CDR3 is TGTGCCAGCAGTTTGGGGGCCCCCTACGAGCAGTACTTC. Translation: CASSLGAPYEQYF.

The chain links TRBV2 to TRBJ2-7, with a possible D match to TRBD1 (6 bases). CDR3 length: 15 residues. CDR1 SNHLY and CDR2 FYNNEI come from the germline V gene. V lost 3 bases, J lost 7 bases, and 19 bases lay in between. The CDR3 region is CASSEDSGASREQYF. CDR3 nucleotides: TGTGCCAGCAGTGAGGACAGTGGTGCCTCGAGGGAGCAGTACTTC.

This clonotype was detected a few times. This chain links TRBV4-1 with TRBJ1-5; a possible D gene is TRBD1 (5 bases). V lost 1 base and J lost 2, with 15 bases in between. CDR1 MGHRA and CDR2 YSYEKL come from the germline V gene. The CDR3 loop spans 17 amino acids. CDR3 nucleotides: TGCGCCAGCAGCCAAGGAGGGGACTTTCGAGGCAATCAGCCCCAGCATTTT. This gives the protein CASSQGGDFRGNQPQHF.

In its sample, this clonotype was seen many times. The genes are TRBV10-3 and TRBJ2-7; 9 nucleotides line up with TRBD2. This CDR3 has 14 amino acids. Germline CDR1 ENHRY, CDR2 SYGVKD. V lost 6 bases to trimming and J lost 2 bases; unmatched junction nucleotides: 5. Here the CDR3 reads CAIRKREVPYEQYF. DNA for the CDR3: TGTGCCATCAGGAAGCGGGAGGTCCCCTACGAGCAGTACTTC.

This clonotype has a count of ten or more. V usage is TRBV7-2 and J usage is TRBJ1-5; no definite D call. Germline CDR1 and CDR2: SGHTA and FQGNSA. The CDR3 extends over 13 amino acids. Trimming took 5 bases from V and 7 from J, leaving 12 bases between them. CDR3 coding DNA: TGTGCCAGCAGCCCCCCTAACGTGCAGCCCCAGCATTTT. This translates into CASSPPNVQPQHF.

This clonotype was counted at least ten times. The rearrangement uses TRBV5-6 and TRBJ2-7; D may be TRBD2 (6 bases). The CDR3 contains 14 residues. The germline V gene has CDR1 SGHDT and CDR2 YYEEEE. V was shortened by 4 bases and J by 1 base, with 12 bases between the two germline ends. The DNA of the CDR3 is TGTGCCAGCAGCCCCCTCCGGGGGTCCTACGAGCAGTACTTC. Its protein is CASSPLRGSYEQYF.

This clonotype was picked up many times. The chain couples TRBV27 to TRBJ2-7; unclear D gene. Per germline, CDR1 MNHEY and CDR2 SMNVEV (reference sequence). Deletions cut 5 bases from V and 0 bases from J, with 14 bases between. The CDR3 sequence is 15 residues long. CDR3 DNA sequence: TGTGCCAGCAGTGCAACAAAACCCCCCTCCTACGAGCAGTACTTC. This sequence encodes CASSATKPPSYEQYF.

The table lists this clonotype with many counts. The chain recombines TRBV5-1 with TRBJ2-5; D is perhaps TRBD1 (6 bases). V lost 7 bases to trimming and J lost 2 bases, with 15 bases between them. CDR1 is SGHRS and CDR2 is YFSETQ in the germline V gene. This CDR3 region has 14 residues. Here the CDR3 DNA reads TGCGCCAGCTCTCGTGACAGGCCACAAGAGACCCAGTACTTC. This codes for CASSRDRPQETQYF.

In this sample, this clonotype turned up many times. This chain links TRBV6-1 with TRBJ1-2; maybe TRBD1 (5 bases). The CDR3 totals 16 residues. V lost 5 bases and J 6 bases, leaving 22 bases between the germline ends. Germline values: CDR1 MNHNS, CDR2 SASEGT. The CDR3 protein is CASSKGIIGAMDGYTF. For the CDR3, the DNA is TGTGCCAGCAGTAAAGGAATTATCGGGGCGATGGATGGCTACACCTTC.

In its sample, this clonotype was seen many times. An end of the junction differs from the germline gene, which may be a read error. CDR3 DNA: TGTGCCACCAGTGATTTCACCAGGGAGCTGTTTTTT. It specifies CATSDFTRELFF. The rearrangement joins TRBV24-1 to TRBJ2-2; D unclear. The CDR3 runs 12 residues. Germline V lookup: CDR1 KGHDR, CDR2 SFDVKD.

The V call is TRBV6-2 or TRBV6-3, the J call TRBJ1-5; tentatively, D is TRBD1 (5 bases). Deletions cut 4 bases from V and 5 bases from J, with 15 bases between. This CDR3 contains 15 residues. Germline V gives CDR1 MNHEY, CDR2 SVGEGT. The CDR3 DNA is TGTGCCAGCAGTTCGCCTATCGGGGGTCATCAGCCCCAGCATTTT. Protein product: CASSSPIGGHQPQHF.

This clonotype came up many times. This chain joins TRBV24-1 and TRBJ2-2, with D unclear. V dropped 3 bases and J dropped 0 bases, with 16 bases sitting between them. The CDR3 runs 18 residues. Looked up from germline, CDR1 is KGHDR and CDR2 is SFDVKD. The chain's CDR3 is CATSDHFDPPTNTGELFF. In DNA form, the CDR3 reads TGTGCCACCAGTGATCATTTCGACCCGCCCACGAACACCGGGGAGCTGTTTTTT.

The table lists this clonotype with many counts. The chain is built from TRBV20-1 and TRBJ2-7; maybe TRBD2 (5 bases). V lost 3 bases, J lost 5 bases, and 8 bases lay in between. Looked up from germline, CDR1 is DFQATT and CDR2 is SNEGSKA (reference sequence). The CDR3 is made up of 11 amino acids. The chain's CDR3 is CSARWGDEQYF. CDR3 sequence (DNA): TGCAGTGCTAGGTGGGGAGACGAGCAGTACTTC.

The sample holds many counts of this clonotype. The chain uses TRBV12-3 or TRBV12-4 and TRBJ1-5; 9 bases map to TRBD1. CDR3 length: 16 amino acids. J lost 5 bases, V lost 6 bases, and 11 bases had no gene match. As DNA, the CDR3 is TGTGCCAGCAGCTCCTCCTTGGGACAGGGACATCAGCCCCAGCATTTT. It codes for CASSSSLGQGHQPQHF.

This clonotype was counted ten times or more. J is TRBJ2-2 and V is TRBV7-2; 9 positions agree with TRBD2. V shed 0 bases, J shed 6 bases, and the junction held 11 bases outside the gene matches. In germline, CDR1 is SGHTA, CDR2 FQGNSA. The CDR3 consists of 18 residues. The CDR3 DNA reads as TGTGCCAGCAGCTTAGCGAGGCCTAGCGGGATGGCGGCCGGGGAGCTGTTTTTT. Translation: CASSLARPSGMAAGELFF. The whole variable domain, remainder taken from reference TRBV7-2 and TRBJ2-2, is GAGVSQSPSNKVTEKGKDVELRCDPISGHTALYWYRQSLGQGLEFLIYFQGNSAPDKSGLPSDRFSAERTGGSVSTLTIQRTQQEDSAVYLCASSLARPSGMAAGELFFGEGSRLTVL.

The table lists this clonotype with many counts. The chain links TRBV6-1 to TRBJ1-2; the D is unclear. The germline V and J ends were trimmed by 1 base and 8 bases, with 11 bases remaining between them. Per the germline V gene, CDR1 is MNHNS and CDR2 is SASEGT. CDR3 length: 13 amino acids. CDR3 protein: CASSEEGRGGYTF. As DNA, the CDR3 is TGTGCCAGCAGTGAAGAGGGCAGAGGAGGCTACACCTTC.

Notes on this clonotype: Relative to the germline gene, one junction end is altered; a read error may explain this. The CDR3 loop is CASGLGPIRGYTF. For the CDR3, the DNA is TGTGCCAGCGGCTTAGGTCCTATTAGGGGCTACACCTTC. This chain connects TRBV7-2 to TRBJ1-2; D uncertain. The CDR3 loop spans 13 amino acids. Germline V gene data show CDR1 as SGHTA and CDR2 as FQGNSA. Based on the CDR3 plus reference TRBV7-2 and TRBJ1-2, the full variable domain is GAGVSQSPSNKVTEKGKDVELRCDPISGHTALYWYRQSLGQGLEFLIYFQGNSAPDKSGLPSDRFSAERTGGSVSTLTIQRTQQEDSAVYLCASGLGPIRGYTFGSGTRLTVV.

V gene TRBV28 combines with J gene TRBJ2-5; D is tentatively TRBD1 or TRBD2 (7 bases each). The V and J ends lost 8 bases and 7 bases respectively, with 23 bases between them. Germline CDR1 and CDR2: MDHEN and SYDVKM. The CDR3 runs to 15 residues. The CDR3 reads CASAGELQGIGTQYF. The CDR3 bases are TGTGCCAGCGCGGGAGAATTACAGGGGATCGGGACCCAGTACTTC.

This chain connects TRBV2 to TRBJ2-2; 8 bases agree with TRBD1. The CDR3 has 15 residues. The junction had 10 bases not matched to a gene; V was cut back by 9 bases and J by 4 bases. Germline CDR1 and CDR2: SNHLY and FYNNEI. In DNA form, the CDR3 reads TGTGCCAGTCGAACGGGGACAGGAGTCACCGGGGAGCTGTTTTTT. Translating it yields CASRTGTGVTGELFF.

This clonotype has ten or more counts. The gene calls are TRBV7-2 and TRBJ2-5; 7 bases map to TRBD1. Looked up from germline, CDR1 is SGHTA and CDR2 is FQGNSA. Losses at the gene ends were 2 bases for V and 9 bases for J; bases not matched to a gene: 9. This CDR3 comprises 14 residues. The CDR3 DNA reads as TGTGCCAGCAGCTTAAGGGACAGCGGTAGCTCCCAGTACTTC. Translation gives CASSLRDSGSSQYF.

This clonotype was observed many times. V and J are TRBV28 and TRBJ2-4; D is possibly TRBD2 (6 bases). The germline V and J ends were trimmed by 3 bases and 0 bases, with 24 bases remaining between them. The V gene's germline CDR1 is MDHEN and CDR2 SYDVKM. The CDR3 covers 20 residues. CDR3 protein: CASSFVRVGKGTQAKNIQYF. DNA for the CDR3: TGTGCCAGCAGTTTCGTCAGGGTCGGTAAGGGGACTCAAGCCAAAAACATTCAGTACTTC.

This clonotype was observed many times. V and J are TRBV6-2 or TRBV6-3 and TRBJ2-5, with TRBD2 matching 7 bases. The CDR3 is 17 amino acids. CDR1 is MNHEY and CDR2 is SVGEGT in the germline V gene. The J segment lost 1 base and the V segment lost 4 bases, leaving 12 bases of the junction unmatched. The CDR3 DNA is TGTGCCAGCAGTTTATTCGTTACGACTAGCTTCCAAGAGACCCAGTACTTC. This codes for CASSLFVTTSFQETQYF.

Many counts were recorded for this clonotype. Sequence at one end of the junction differs from germline and may be a read error. The chain recombines TRBV7-2 with TRBJ1-6, with a tentative D call TRBD1 (5 bases). Germline V gene lookup returns CDR1 SGHTA and CDR2 FQGNSA. CDR3 length equals 14 residues. The CDR3 DNA follows: TGTGCCAGCAGCTCCGGACTGCCAACCAGGGCGGCGTCCTTT. It yields the protein CASSSGLPTRAASF.

The table lists this clonotype with many counts. The chain joins TRBV6-5 to TRBJ1-1; 7 nucleotides match TRBD1. The germline V gene has CDR1 MNHEY and CDR2 SVGAGI. V was pared by 0 bases and J by 2 bases, with 9 bases of the junction left unmatched. The CDR3 totals 17 residues. The CDR3 reads CASSYSRDSSANTEAFF. CDR3 sequence (DNA): TGTGCCAGCAGTTACTCGAGGGACAGTTCGGCCAACACTGAAGCTTTCTTT.

This clonotype was counted at least ten times. The CDR3 here is CAWSDRQGSVSNQPQHF. In DNA, the CDR3 is TGTGCCTGGAGTGACCGACAGGGCTCTGTGAGCAATCAGCCCCAGCATTTT. The rearrangement links TRBV30 to TRBJ1-5, with 7 bases lining up with TRBD1. Trimming removed 1 base from V and 1 base from J; junction bases left unmatched: 10. Germline values: CDR1 GTSNPN, CDR2 SVGIG (reference sequence). The CDR3 has 17 amino acids.

This clonotype was seen many times. The V call is TRBV24-1, the J call TRBJ2-7; no reliable D call. Germline-derived CDR1 and CDR2 are KGHDR and SFDVKD. Trimming left V 3 bases short and J 2 bases short, with 1 base between. There are 11 residues in the CDR3. CDR3 sequence reads: CATSDAYEQYF. In DNA form, the CDR3 reads TGTGCCACCAGTGATGCCTACGAGCAGTACTTC.

This clonotype was counted at least ten times. The rearrangement uses TRBV6-4 and TRBJ1-1, with D possibly matching TRBD1 (6 bases). Looked up from germline, CDR1 is MRHNA and CDR2 is SNTAGT. The ends were cut back, 7 bases at V and 0 bases at J, with 24 bases in the middle. The CDR3 length is 18 residues. CDR3: CASKPLRGATFMNTEAFF. In nucleotides, the CDR3 is TGTGCCAGCAAACCCCTTAGGGGGGCCACCTTCATGAACACTGAAGCTTTCTTT.

This clonotype was seen many times. The V call is TRBV12-3 or TRBV12-4, the J call TRBJ2-7; 10 bases fit TRBD2. V shed 5 bases, J shed 6 bases, and the junction held 4 bases outside the gene matches. This CDR3 comprises 13 residues. For the CDR3, the DNA is TGTGCCAGCAGTCCTAGCGGGAGACTCGAGCAGTACTTC. Amino acid sequence: CASSPSGRLEQYF.